The rows below give T cell receptor beta chains drawn from one sample of a study of T cells in Graves' hyperthyroidism and ophthalmopathy. TCRdb used MiXCR to reprocess the multiplex PCR reads, holding one entry per CDR3 protein. The repertoire includes some 690,000 distinct CDR3 sequences, roughly 17% of them detected once, and about 16% sits in the top ten. The source material was blood. All receptors derive from a man in his fifties with Graves' hyperthyroidism. The CDR3 runs from the conserved cysteine through the conserved F or W. The D gene is left open where the match is weak. For some rows the clone size is stated as once, few or many, or as a class when expanded; others skip it.

DNA	CDR3	D	V	J	size
TGTGCCAGCAGTTCCCCTAGCGGGAGTAGCACAGATACGCAGTATTTT	CASSSPSGSSTDTQYF	TRBD2	TRBV12-3/TRBV12-4	TRBJ2-3	once
TGTGCCAGCTCACCCTTAGGACTATTCACCGGGGAGCTGTTTTTT	CASSPLGLFTGELFF	-	TRBV18	TRBJ2-2	-
TGCAGCGTTGACTATCACAGGGGCCGCAATGAGCAGTTCTTC	CSVDYHRGRNEQFF	TRBD1	TRBV29-1	TRBJ2-1	few
TGCGCCAGCAGCCAAGATCCAGGACAGGGGTCCTACGAGCAGTACTTC	CASSQDPGQGSYEQYF	TRBD1	TRBV4-1	TRBJ2-7	-
TGTGCCAGCAGCCCAGACGGGACAGGCGACGGCTACACCTTC	CASSPDGTGDGYTF	TRBD1	TRBV7-9	TRBJ1-2	-
TGTGCCACCACTCCCCGGGACAGGGTTCCCTACGAGCAGTACTTC	CATTPRDRVPYEQYF	TRBD1	TRBV24-1	TRBJ2-7	-
TGTGCCAGCAGTTACGTTAGCGGGAGTGGCAATGAGCAGTTCTTC	CASSYVSGSGNEQFF	TRBD2	TRBV6-2/TRBV6-3	TRBJ2-1	few
TGCAGTGCTAGATCTGACGTACTGGAATACGAGCAGTACTTC	CSARSDVLEYEQYF	-	TRBV20-1	TRBJ2-7	many
TGCGCCAGCAGCTCTAGCGGGAGATTAACCGGGGAGCTGTTTTTT	CASSSSGRLTGELFF	TRBD2	TRBV10-2	TRBJ2-2	-
TGTGCCAGCAGTCCCCGACCTCGGCCCGGGGAGCTGTTTTTT	CASSPRPRPGELFF	-	TRBV28	TRBJ2-2	many
TGTGCCAGCAGCGGAAGCGGGAGGGAGGTCACAGATACGCAGTATTTT	CASSGSGREVTDTQYF	TRBD2	TRBV9	TRBJ2-3	few
TGTGCCAGCAGGACCGGGACAGGGAACTATGGCTACACCTTC	CASRTGTGNYGYTF	TRBD1	TRBV2	TRBJ1-2	few
TGCAGTGCTAGAGGGGAAACCTATAGAGCCAAAAACATTCAGTACTTC	CSARGETYRAKNIQYF	-	TRBV20-1	TRBJ2-4	once
TGTGCCAGCAGTCCCTTCACCCTTTACAATGAGCAGTTCTTC	CASSPFTLYNEQFF	-	TRBV27	TRBJ2-1	many
TGTGCCAGCAGTGGACAGGGGCTAACCCAAGAGACCCAGTACTTC	CASSGQGLTQETQYF	TRBD1	TRBV2	TRBJ2-5	many
TGTGCCAGCAACCAATTGGGTAATGGCAATCAGCCCCAGCATTTT	CASNQLGNGNQPQHF	-	TRBV28	TRBJ1-5	-
TGTGCCAGCAGTGAAGGTTTAAGAGATGAGCAGTACTTC	CASSEGLRDEQYF	-	TRBV2	TRBJ2-7	many
TGTGCCAGCAGCTGGCGGGTCACTGAAGCTTTCTTT	CASSWRVTEAFF	-	TRBV6-2/TRBV6-3	TRBJ1-1	many
TGTGCCAGCAGTGCTCCTCCGGGACAGACAAACACTGAAGCTTTCTTT	CASSAPPGQTNTEAFF	TRBD1	TRBV12-3/TRBV12-4	TRBJ1-1	-
TGCAGTGCTAGAGATTCAGGGGGCAGCTCCTACGAGCAGTACTTC	CSARDSGGSSYEQYF	TRBD1	TRBV20-1	TRBJ2-7	-
TGTGCCAGCAGCCCAACTAGCGGGGGGCCCGAAGGGGCCAACGTCCTGACTTTC	CASSPTSGGPEGANVLTF	TRBD2	TRBV11-2	TRBJ2-6	many
TGTGCCAGCAGTTCCCTGGACAGGGAAAGGCAGCCCCAGCATTTT	CASSSLDRERQPQHF	TRBD1	TRBV27	TRBJ1-5	few
TGTGCCAGCAGTTTAGCCGGGACAGGGATGAACTATGGCTACACCTTC	CASSLAGTGMNYGYTF	TRBD1	TRBV28	TRBJ1-2	many
TGTGCCAGCAGTGGGCGGCTCGGGAGAAGCTTTCTCGAGCAGTACTTC	CASSGRLGRSFLEQYF	-	TRBV6-1	TRBJ2-7	many
TGCGCCAGCAGCCATTCACTAGCGACTAGCACAGATACGCAGTATTTT	CASSHSLATSTDTQYF	TRBD2	TRBV4-1	TRBJ2-3	few
TGTGCCAGCAGCTCCGCGGCAGGGGGCTCGGGTGAAAAACTGTTTTTT	CASSSAAGGSGEKLFF	TRBD1	TRBV28	TRBJ1-4	many
TGTGCCAGCAGCCGATCTAGGGAGAGGTCCTACAATGAGCAGTTCTTC	CASSRSRERSYNEQFF	-	TRBV6-1	TRBJ2-1	few
TGTGCCAGTAACGAAGGGGGGGCGCGCACCGGGGAGCTGTTTTTT	CASNEGGARTGELFF	-	TRBV2	TRBJ2-2	many
TGTGCCAGCAGCTTCGCCGGGAGGGCCCAAGGTGAGCAGTCCTTC	CASSFAGRAQGEQSF	TRBD2	TRBV7-2	TRBJ2-1	few
TGTGCCAGCAGCGTAGGACGGGACTATGGCTACACCTTC	CASSVGRDYGYTF	-	TRBV9	TRBJ1-2	many
TGTGCCAGCAGCAGGGCCGGGACCCCCAGGGGAGAGACCCAGTACTTC	CASSRAGTPRGETQYF	-	TRBV7-9	TRBJ2-5	-
TGCGCCAGCAGCTTGGCCGAGAACGAGCAGTACTTC	CASSLAENEQYF	-	TRBV5-1	TRBJ2-7	few
TGTGCCAGCAGTTCGAACAATCGTGGCTACACCTTC	CASSSNNRGYTF	-	TRBV28	TRBJ1-2	many
TGTGCCAGCAGCGCTCCGGGAACACCCCTCCACTTT	CASSAPGTPLHF	-	TRBV7-9	TRBJ1-6	-
TGCGCCAGCAGCCAAGATGAGATGACTAGTAAGGTCTACGAGCAGTACTTC	CASSQDEMTSKVYEQYF	-	TRBV4-3	TRBJ2-7	-
TGCAGTGCCCCCCCAGGGGGCAGGGGAGAGACCCAGTACTTC	CSAPPGGRGETQYF	TRBD1	TRBV20-1	TRBJ2-5	few
TGTGCCACCAGCGGGACTAGCGGGAGGGCCTACAATGAGCAGTTCTTC	CATSGTSGRAYNEQFF	TRBD2	TRBV24-1	TRBJ2-1	few
TGTGCCAGCAGCCTCTGGGAAAACGGAAACACCATATATTTT	CASSLWENGNTIYF	-	TRBV2	TRBJ1-3	few
TGTGCCAGCAGCCTGCGGGTCGGATTGAACACTGAAGCTTTCTTT	CASSLRVGLNTEAFF	-	TRBV11-2	TRBJ1-1	many
TGTGCCATCAGGGCGGACAGGGGGGAGCAGCCCCAGCATTTT	CAIRADRGEQPQHF	TRBD1	TRBV10-3	TRBJ1-5	few
TGTGCCAGCTCCAATCAAGGAGATACGCAGTATTTT	CASSNQGDTQYF	-	TRBV27	TRBJ2-3	many
TGTGCCAGCAGTTTGCCGGTCGGGGAGCTGTTTTTT	CASSLPVGELFF	-	TRBV28	TRBJ2-2	many
TGCGCCAGCAGTGAGTCGGCTCCGGGGTGGAGCACCGGGGAGCTGTTTTTT	CASSESAPGWSTGELFF	-	TRBV10-1	TRBJ2-2	few
TGTGCCAGTAGTAACCCGGGACAGACCTACGAGCAGTACTTC	CASSNPGQTYEQYF	TRBD1	TRBV19	TRBJ2-7	-
TGTGCCAGCTCACCACCGTTAGTTCAGTATACTGAAGCTTTCTTT	CASSPPLVQYTEAFF	-	TRBV18	TRBJ1-1	many
TGTGCCAGCAGCCGACCTCGGACAGGGCCGACCGGGGAGCTGTTTTTT	CASSRPRTGPTGELFF	TRBD1	TRBV3-1	TRBJ2-2	-
TGTGCCACCAGTGATACGACAGGGTCTAGCTCCTACGAGCAGTACTTC	CATSDTTGSSSYEQYF	TRBD1	TRBV24-1	TRBJ2-7	many
TGTGCCAGCAGCCCGGGGGACCGATCCTACGAGCAGTACTTC	CASSPGDRSYEQYF	-	TRBV7-6	TRBJ2-7	many
TGCAGTGCCAAGGACAGGGGAGAAAGTCAGCCCCAGCATTTT	CSAKDRGESQPQHF	TRBD1	TRBV20-1	TRBJ1-5	once
TGTGCCAGCAGCCAGGACAGGGGGCAGGGCGAGCAGTACTTC	CASSQDRGQGEQYF	TRBD1	TRBV11-2	TRBJ2-7	many
TGTGCCTGGAGTGTAGGGCATTCCTACGAGCAGTACTTC	CAWSVGHSYEQYF	-	TRBV30	TRBJ2-7	few
TGTGCCAGCAGCGCTATGGGACAGGGGGTTCAGGAAAAACTGTTTTTT	CASSAMGQGVQEKLFF	TRBD1	TRBV11-2	TRBJ1-4	many
TGTGCCAGCAGTGACCCGCGGGAGTTGAACACCGGGGAGCTGTTTTTT	CASSDPRELNTGELFF	TRBD2	TRBV2	TRBJ2-2	many
TGCAGTGCGCCCCCCCCAAGCGGGAAAAATACGCAGTATTTT	CSAPPPSGKNTQYF	TRBD2	TRBV20-1	TRBJ2-3	few
TGTCCCAGCAGCTTACTCCGTTTGGCTAGCGGGAGAAACAATGAGCAGTTCTTC	CPSSLLRLASGRNNEQFF	TRBD2	TRBV11-1	TRBJ2-1	-
TGTGCCAGCAGCCCCAGGGGGACTAGCGGGAGAGTCTACAATGAGCAGTTCTTC	CASSPRGTSGRVYNEQFF	TRBD2	TRBV12-3/TRBV12-4	TRBJ2-1	many
TGTGCCAGCAGGACAGAGACCCAGTACTTC	CASRTETQYF	-	TRBV7-9	TRBJ2-5	-